The TCR beta chain described here comes from a study of blood T cell repertoires in COVID-19. Study in general: T cells, B-cell-depleted T cells, or PBMCs provided the cDNA or gDNA that served as material.

Only one count was recorded for this clone. As processed by the authors: For nucleated cells, counts were estimated from reference gene primer amplification. Sequencing was performed with immunoSEQ multiplex PCR; in TCRdb, only in-frame clones are kept and a portion is missing. The D gene and trimming were derived from the DNA, and the V and J assignments and clone size from that table. This sample carries about 290,000 clones, 85% of them seen once, and the ten largest clones take around 3.7%. The trim removed 7 bases at V and 3 bases at J, leaving 3 bases unmatched. Germline V lookup: CDR1 MNHEY, CDR2 SVGAGI. The CDR3 contains 13 residues.

The V gene is TRBV6-5, the J gene TRBJ2-1; 7 positions agree with TRBD2. Material for sequencing was peripheral blood. The clonotype comes from a woman aged 50 to 60 with active or convalescent COVID-19. Here the CDR3 reads CASTSGIYNEQFF. DNA of the CDR3: TGTGCCAGCACCAGCGGGATCTACAATGAGCAGTTCTTC.